This TCR beta chain was retrieved from a study of CD8 T cells in Susac syndrome. General observations from the study: That the number of individuals in its TCR sequencing and HLA analysis was relatively small was acknowledged by the study.

Trimming removed 7 bases at V and 6 bases at J, with 18 bases between. The CDR3 is 15 residues long. The RNA, 0.5 to 1 ug, was put through reverse transcription using random hexamers. The amplification used immunoSEQ multiplex PCR on TCR beta CDR3; it spanned 54 Vbeta and 13 Jbeta. TCRdb used MiXCR to reprocess the immunoSEQ multiplex PCR reads, holding one entry per CDR3 protein. The sample shows approximately 170,000 distinct CDR3 sequences, approximately 93% of them seen only once. Sequencing of TCR beta was undertaken in CD8+ and CD4+ T cells derived from blood. The multiple sclerosis control group comprised treatment-naive patients with stable or active relapsing-remitting disease. On this clonotype: What it binds is not known.

The TCR sequence derives from a human donor with multiple sclerosis. This rearrangement joins TRBV6-7 to TRBJ1-4, with a weak D call TRBD1 (6 bases). TRBV6-7 is placed among ORFs of uncertain function. The sequenced material came from CD4+ T cells from PBMCs. CDR3 sequence: CASIPSTGPDEKLFF. The DNA of the CDR3 is TGTGCCAGCATCCCTTCGACAGGTCCCGATGAAAAACTGTTTTTT.